The entry below gives a single T cell receptor (beta chain) sequence along with its context. The antigen is undetermined. The data belong to a study of tumor-infiltrating lymphocytes in primary liver carcinoma. Study-level results: Blood trailed tumors significantly in top-250-clone fraction (p = 0.039).

Germline values: CDR1 MDHEN, CDR2 SYDVKM. The CDR3 consists of 18 residues. V shed 7 bases and J shed 0 bases, with 23 bases lying between them. A primer in the constant region served to generate TCR beta cDNA from approximately 500 ng of total RNA. Researchers made the TCR beta libraries by running three nested multiplex PCR rounds with slightly modified ARM-PCR. Both of the initial two PCR rounds ran for nine to eleven cycles and employed TRBV1-TRBV30 forward primers alongside a C-beta reverse primer. TCRdb used MiXCR to reprocess the multiplex PCR reads, holding one entry per CDR3 protein. The repertoire has roughly 100,000 distinct CDR3 sequences, about four fifths of them found once; the top ten carry 15% to 20%. The roughly 19-32 mg bulk tissue piece was not sorted before simultaneous RNA and DNA extraction. Every one of the tumor samples had a viable tumor cell content above 75%.

The chain employs TRBV28 and TRBJ2-3; perhaps D is TRBD1 or TRBD2 (5 bases each). Sample: liver tumor tissue from sampling region 3. Subset in this sample: tumor region T3, left-lateral pole. The receptor's source is a man aged 40-55 years with primary liver carcinoma and hepatitis B virus infection. CDR3 loop: CASNFLGTSGSSTDTQYF. CDR3 coding DNA: TGTGCCAGCAATTTCTTAGGGACCAGTGGTTCTAGCACAGATACGCAGTATTTT.